This TCR beta chain was recovered during a study of blood T cell repertoires in COVID-19. Study at large: Donors in the United States, Italy and Spain gave samples during acute or convalescent COVID-19.

Trimming cost V 3 bases and J 2 bases, with 17 bases left between them. CDR3 length: 17 amino acids. Germline lookup yields CDR1 MDHEN and CDR2 SYDVKM. The data were produced by immunoSEQ multiplex PCR, yet TCRdb's version contains in-frame clones alone and is incomplete. The table includes about 140,000 clones, around 80% detected once. The sequenced sample was peripheral blood. The sequence came from a man aged 55 to 70 with acute or convalescent COVID-19. This sequence joins TRBV28 and TRBJ1-5; no definite D call. The CDR3 reads CASSFLGLGVGNQPQHF. In nucleotides, the CDR3 is TGTGCCAGCAGTTTCTTGGGCTTGGGAGTCGGCAATCAGCCCCAGCATTTT.